This T cell receptor (beta chain) was obtained from a study of CD8 T cells in Susac syndrome. RNA totalling about 0.45 to 1 ug underwent reverse transcription with random hexamers. By means of immunoSEQ multiplex PCR, TCR beta CDR3 spanning 54 Vbeta and 13 Jbeta underwent amplification. TCRdb called the immunoSEQ multiplex PCR reads again in MiXCR, with one record for every CDR3 protein. The repertoire consists of 85,000 to 90,000 distinct CDR3 sequences, with roughly 91% occurring once and the leading ten covering around 0.3%. Concerning this clonotype itself: What it binds is not known.

General study results and limits: As the study acknowledged, the number of individuals in its TCR sequencing and HLA analysis was relatively small.

This TCR derives from a human donor in good health. The sequenced sample consisted of CD8+ T cells from PBMCs.

This chain's CDR3 is CASSTLGQYNYGYTF. The DNA for the CDR3 is TGTGCCAGTAGCACACTCGGACAGTATAACTATGGCTACACCTTC. The chain uses TRBV19 and TRBJ1-2, with D possibly TRBD1 on 6 matching bases. V was trimmed by 6 bases and J by 1 base, leaving 15 bases between them. Germline V gives CDR1 LNHDA, CDR2 SQIVND (reference sequence). The CDR3 is 15 amino acids.